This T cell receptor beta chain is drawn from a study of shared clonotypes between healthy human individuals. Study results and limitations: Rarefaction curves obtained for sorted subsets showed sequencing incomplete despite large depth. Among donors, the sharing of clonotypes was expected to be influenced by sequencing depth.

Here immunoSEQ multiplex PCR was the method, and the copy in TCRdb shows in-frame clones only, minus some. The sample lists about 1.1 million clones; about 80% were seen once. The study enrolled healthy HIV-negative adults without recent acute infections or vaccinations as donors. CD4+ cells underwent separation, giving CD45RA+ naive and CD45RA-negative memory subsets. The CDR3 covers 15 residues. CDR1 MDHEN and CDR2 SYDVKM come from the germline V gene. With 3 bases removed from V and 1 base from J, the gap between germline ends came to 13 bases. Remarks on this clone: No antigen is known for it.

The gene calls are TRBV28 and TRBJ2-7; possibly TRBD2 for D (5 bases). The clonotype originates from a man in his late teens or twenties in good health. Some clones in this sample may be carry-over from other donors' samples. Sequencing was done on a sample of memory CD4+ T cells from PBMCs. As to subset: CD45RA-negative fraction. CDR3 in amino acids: CASSLRDAESYEQYF. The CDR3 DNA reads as TGTGCCAGCAGTTTGAGGGATGCTGAGTCCTACGAGCAGTACTTC.